This section outlines one T cell receptor (beta chain) sequence together with its context. As yet, its antigen is unknown. This entry is derived from a study of T cell responses to AZD1222 COVID-19 vaccine. Notes on the study in general: Just 5 to 7 AZD1222 recipients tested seropositive at baseline. Among spike-specific TCRs, nearly half reportedly target unmutated variant regions. The donor cohort was predominantly white British with a female majority, and clonal diversity may have been underestimated. Spike as a whole was targeted by vaccine-associated CD4 TCRs, dominant at 160-218 and 743-854.

V was cut by 3 bases and J by 3 bases, with 8 bases left in between. CDR3 length: 14 residues. In germline, CDR1 is MNHEY, CDR2 SMNVEV (reference sequence). Assay used: immunoSEQ multiplex PCR; TCRdb lists only in-frame clones, some missing. This table has roughly 150,000 clones, under 95% appearing once. The sequencing used peripheral blood, collected 28 days after the second AZD1222 dose. V gene TRBV27 combines with J gene TRBJ2-2; D not certain. The TCR sequence derives from an adult who received the AZD1222 COVID-19 vaccine. CDR3 protein: CASSFTLDTGELFF. CDR3 nucleotide sequence: TGTGCCAGCAGTTTCACTCTCGACACCGGGGAGCTGTTTTTT.